This T cell receptor (beta chain) originates from a study of cytomegalovirus exposure and HLA in healthy donors. Study conclusions and caveats: According to the study, some 160 TCR beta chains were cytomegalovirus-associated. Subsequent analysis of the approximately 110 validation repertoires found a tendency for first-cohort TCR clusters to co-occur.

The donors were part of the validation cohort, which consisted of about 130 subjects and was separate from the first cohort of around 620 subjects. Libraries were prepared by immunoSEQ multiplex PCR; TCRdb keeps only in-frame clonotypes and omits some of them. The sample lists 80,000 to 100,000 clones, roughly 90% occurring once. In regard to this clone: Its antigen is currently unknown.

Germline V CDR1 and CDR2: MGHDK, SYGVNS. V was pared by 0 bases and J by 5 bases, with 3 bases between. The CDR3 runs to 12 residues. This clonotype originated in a man aged 18 to 30 in good health and CMV-seropositive. The V gene is TRBV25-1, the J gene TRBJ2-3; D unresolved. The sequenced sample consisted of PBMCs. The CDR3 spells CASSEYQDTQYF. The CDR3 coding sequence is TGTGCCAGCAGTGAATATCAAGATACGCAGTATTTT.